The 6 T cell receptor beta chains below come from one sample, sequenced in a study of blood T cells in healthy people across ages. Using a J-beta primer mix together with a sample-barcoded 5' primer, a second PCR was run for about 6 to 11 cycles. MiXCR, applied by TCRdb to the 5' RACE reads, yields one record per CDR3 protein. The data hold about 800,000 distinct CDR3 sequences, with roughly 25% observed a single time. These data also featured in a second study, about T cells of mothers and their children.

Sequencing was performed on blood. All receptors come from a boy younger than 18 in good health.

V and J are TRBV5-5 and TRBJ1-5; no firm D call. Trimming cost V 2 bases and J 0 bases, with 9 bases left between them. This CDR3 region has 15 residues. Germline V gene lookup returns CDR1 SGHKS and CDR2 YYEKEE (reference sequence). The DNA of the CDR3 is TGTGCCAGCAGCTTCGGGCAACCTAGCAATCAGCCCCAGCATTTT. This gives the protein CASSFGQPSNQPQHF. The full variable domain, rest sourced from reference TRBV5-5 and TRBJ1-5, is DAGVTQSPTHLIKTRGQQVTLRCSPISGHKSVSWYQQVLGQGPQFIFQYYEKEERGRGNFPDRFSARQFPNYSSELNVNALLLGDSALYLCASSFGQPSNQPQHFGDGTRLSIL.

The CDR3 reads CASSLVGLAGGGAYNEQFF. The CDR3 nucleotides read TGCGCCAGCAGCTTGGTCGGACTAGCGGGAGGGGGGGCCTACAATGAGCAGTTCTTC. The chain recombines TRBV5-1 with TRBJ2-1; 15 bases are shared with TRBD2. V shed 0 bases and J 2 bases; nucleotides not matched to a gene: 6. Per the germline V gene, CDR1 is SGHRS and CDR2 is YFSETQ. The CDR3 sequence is 19 residues long.

In its sample, this clonotype was seen a few times. J is TRBJ1-4 and V is TRBV20-1; no reliable D call. CDR1 is DFQATT and CDR2 is SNEGSKA in the germline V gene (reference sequence). This CDR3 has 14 amino acids. V shed 2 bases and J shed 0 bases, with 7 bases lying between them. The CDR3 region is CSARPVATNEKLFF. Here the CDR3 DNA reads TGCAGTGCTAGACCCGTTGCAACTAATGAAAAACTGTTTTTT.

The chain carries TRBV7-2 and TRBJ2-5; 7 nucleotides align to TRBD1. The better agreement between TRBJ2-1 and the DNA end casts doubt on the J call. Germline CDR1 and CDR2: SGHTA and FQGNSA. This CDR3 region has 15 residues. The CDR3 DNA follows: TGTGCCAGCAGCGGGTCCGACAGGGCTTTCAATGAGCAGTTCTTC. Translation: CASSGSDRAFNEQFF.

A few counts support this clonotype. The V call is TRBV9, the J call TRBJ2-5, with D hard to call. Germline CDR1 and CDR2: SGDLS and YYNGEE. This CDR3 contains 15 residues. Trimming removed 3 bases from V and 1 base from J, with 13 bases in between. The CDR3 DNA sequence: TGTGCCAGCAGCGCCCAATCAGTTGGCCAAGAGACCCAGTACTTC. Its protein is CASSAQSVGQETQYF.

The rearrangement joins TRBV20-1 to TRBJ1-4; D unresolved. The V gene lost 0 bases and the J gene lost 7 bases, with 15 bases spanning the gap. Germline CDR1 reads DFQATT; CDR2 reads SNEGSKA (reference sequence). The CDR3 has 15 amino acids. CDR3 sequence: CSARDKGRVGEKLFF. In DNA form, the CDR3 reads TGCAGTGCTAGAGATAAAGGGAGGGTGGGTGAAAAACTGTTTTTT.